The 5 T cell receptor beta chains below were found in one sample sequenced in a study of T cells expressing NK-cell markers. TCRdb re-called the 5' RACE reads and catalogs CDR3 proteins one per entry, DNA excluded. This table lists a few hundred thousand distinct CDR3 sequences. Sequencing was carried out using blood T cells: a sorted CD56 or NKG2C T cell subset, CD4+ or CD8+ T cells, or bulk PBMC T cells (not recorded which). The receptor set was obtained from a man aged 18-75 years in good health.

Here the CDR3 reads CASSLSQTGNTGELFF. V is TRBV7-2 and J is TRBJ2-2; TCRdb calls TRBD1, which cannot be checked without DNA. The CDR3 covers 16 residues. CDR1 is SGHTA and CDR2 is FQGNSA in the germline V gene.

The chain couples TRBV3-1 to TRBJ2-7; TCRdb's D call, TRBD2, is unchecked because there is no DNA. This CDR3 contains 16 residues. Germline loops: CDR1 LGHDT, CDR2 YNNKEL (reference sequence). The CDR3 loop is CASSPGPGLSSYEQYF.

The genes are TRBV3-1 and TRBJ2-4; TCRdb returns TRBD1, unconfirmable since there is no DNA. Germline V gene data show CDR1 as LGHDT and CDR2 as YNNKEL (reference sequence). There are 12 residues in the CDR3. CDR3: CASSQQGDIQYF. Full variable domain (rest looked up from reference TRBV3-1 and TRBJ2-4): DTAVSQTPKYLVTQMGNDKSIKCEQNLGHDTMYWYKQDSKKFLKIMFSYNNKELIINETVPNRFSPKSPDKAHLNLHINSLELGDSAVYFCASSQQGDIQYFGAGTRLSVL.

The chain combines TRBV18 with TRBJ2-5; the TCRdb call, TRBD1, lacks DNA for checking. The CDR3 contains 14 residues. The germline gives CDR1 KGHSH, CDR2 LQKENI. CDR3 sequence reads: CASSETGYQETQYF.

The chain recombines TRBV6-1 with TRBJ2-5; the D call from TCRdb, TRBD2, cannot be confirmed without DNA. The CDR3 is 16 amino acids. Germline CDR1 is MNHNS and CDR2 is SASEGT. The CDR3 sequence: CASSPLAGGSQETQYF.